This T cell receptor beta chain originates from a study of beta chain features in type 1 diabetes. Study-level points and caveats: Shortening that was moderate but significant affected the TCRB CDR3s of Type 1 diabetes patients in all four CD4+ subsets. Type 1 diabetes patients had fewer VDJ junction insertions and more deletions. Any HLA effect on TCRB rearrangement was left unresolved by small sub-analyses.

The entirety of the isolated RNA underwent reverse transcription, so expressed TCRB transcripts were sequenced. Only in-frame clones appear in the TCRdb table, and some are missing; sequencing was by immunoSEQ multiplex PCR. Of roughly 400,000 clones listed, over 8.5% were seen once; the top ten hold around 0.66%. This clone has only a few counts. Its antigen is not known. This receptor was obtained from a man aged 30 to 39 with type 1 diabetes. The material sequenced was central memory CD4+ T cells from blood.

The CDR3 nucleotides read TGTGCCAGTAGTATGGGGTTGACAGGGGATAGCAATCAGCCCCAGCATTTT. Its translation: CASSMGLTGDSNQPQHF. The gene calls are TRBV19 and TRBJ1-5; the match to TRBD1 covers 8 bases. Germline CDR1 and CDR2: LNHDA and SQIVND (reference sequence). Losses at the gene ends were 3 bases for V and 0 bases for J; bases not matched to a gene: 7. This CDR3 spans 17 amino acids. Supplemented by reference TRBV19 and TRBJ1-5, the full variable domain reads DGGITQSPKYLFRKEGQNVTLSCEQNLNHDAMYWYRQDPGQGLRLIYYSQIVNDFQKGDIAEGYSVSREKKESFPLTVTSAQKNPTAFYLCASSMGLTGDSNQPQHFGDGTRLSIL.